This TCR beta chain was identified in a study of cytomegalovirus exposure and HLA in healthy donors. Study-level information: Roughly 85 million unique TCRs from HLA-typed donors were held in an early release of data.

Trimming took off 4 bases at V and 5 bases at J, with 11 bases between the two ends. CDR1 and CDR2 (germline): SQVTM, ANQGSEA. This CDR3 contains 12 residues. Amplification used 60 Vbeta primers and 13 Jbeta primers. Clones were read by immunoSEQ multiplex PCR, and TCRdb kept only the in-frame ones, dropping some. The sample has roughly 180,000 clones, roughly four fifths seen once; the top ten hold around 2.5%. On this clone: Its antigen is currently unknown.

The study, taken as a whole, reports: A prior analysis recorded that most TCR beta V segments were productive about 87% or about 30% of the time.

Sequenced input: PBMCs. This TCR was recovered from a female donor in good health and CMV-seronegative. The chain recombines TRBV29-1 with TRBJ1-1; a possible D gene is TRBD1 (5 bases). As DNA, the CDR3 is TGCAGCGTTGTCTACGGGGGGACTGAAGCTTTCTTT. It codes for CSVVYGGTEAFF.